A selection of T cell receptor beta chains follows, all from one sample in a study of T-cell reconstitution after alpha-beta-depleted transplantation in children. TCRdb analysed the PCR reads with MiXCR anew, one entry per CDR3 protein. Here the sample spans roughly 590,000 distinct CDR3 sequences, over 15% being singletons. This material consisted of PBMCs from the stem cell graft donor, taken from the stem cell graft. The receptors stem from a human donor who donated a stem cell graft to a child with acute myeloid leukemia. CDR3s include the opening cysteine and the closing phenylalanine or tryptophan.

v_call cdr3_aa
TRBV20-1 CSAPLGFNEQFF
TRBV20-1 CSARPGTMGSPLHF
TRBV20-1 CSARDNYGYTF
TRBV10-1 CASTLDRLNEKLFF
TRBV12-3/TRBV12-4 CASSAGGDSNQPQHF
TRBV10-3 CAISESRAEKLFF
TRBV29-1 CSVERSGGIYGYTF
TRBV20-1 CSVQQDTQYF
TRBV2 CASSAGRRSYNEQFF
TRBV27 CASRQTGTDNSPLHF
TRBV20-1 CSAREGVGQYF
TRBV29-1 CSVGLGTEAFF
TRBV30 CASLPETEAFF
TRBV29-1 CSVAEGGAGGIQYF
TRBV5-1 CASSFGTSGGASDTQYF
TRBV5-4 CASTSSSGGYTF
TRBV12-5 CASGLPRGGDEQFF
TRBV29-1 CSVEGPNTGELFF
TRBV20-1 CSASPARAGANNEQFF
TRBV29-1 CSARVSSAGASADEQFF
TRBV7-8 CASSLSQLRGEQFF
TRBV18 CASSPPAMTHEQYF
TRBV7-9 CASSDPGFGTGELFF
TRBV12-3/TRBV12-4 CASSLSATGSEQYF
TRBV20-1 CSVRGEGGNSPLHF
TRBV10-1 CASSEMGPLTDTQYF
TRBV9 CASSVSTGLGGELFF
TRBV18 CASSPSGNTEAFF
TRBV19 CASGPSYGYTF
TRBV5-1 CASSLRAVNTEAFF
TRBV20-1 CSAPPGQSMNNEQFF
TRBV6-1 CASSEGLAGGSSYNEQFF
TRBV5-1 CASSLNVGNEQFF
TRBV25-1 CASSESLGTGVYEQYF
TRBV30 CAWSGSTGELFF
TRBV20-1 CSARDKGQATNEKLFF
TRBV7-9 CASSPRVDTSEQFF
TRBV7-9 CASSLGTELYEQYF
TRBV20-1 CSAPGGWNTEAFF
TRBV20-1 CSAESGVYQETQYF
TRBV11-3 CASSLPALDEQFF
TRBV10-3 CAIRTDRGGETQYF
TRBV10-1 CASSEHRGRSTEAFF
TRBV10-3 CAIGQGANTQYF
TRBV21-1 CASSKGGAGLTDTQYF
TRBV25-1 CASSEFGISGANVLTF
TRBV20-1 CSAQAGAGTGGNEQFF
TRBV6-2/TRBV6-3 CASKTDTGYGYTF
TRBV29-1 CSVGGGSNSPLHF
TRBV6-4 CASSDEGLAANEQFF
TRBV5-6 CASSTLRDSGNTIYF
TRBV20-1 CSVIGGLGQFF